Shown below are 8 T cell receptor beta chains from a single sample sequenced in a study of CD8+ T cells in alopecia areata (dated by TCRdb to the late 2010s). Library method: the immunoSEQ multiplex PCR assay. To provide template for TCR sequencing, every sample had RNA extracted and reverse transcribed into cDNA. The table was pulled from immuneACCESS by TCRdb, which kept in-frame rearrangements only. Such tables lose some clones; where checked, under half of the loss comes from unresolved V genes, and the rest has no known cause. Across this sample there are 140,000 to 150,000 clones, with approximately 65% seen only once. In total, the top ten clones hold just over 35% of the sample. The sequencing input was CD8+ T cells sorted from blood. Every receptor here comes from a human donor in good health.

The V gene is TRBV13, the J gene TRBJ2-7; 8 bases align to TRBD2. Germline V gives CDR1 PRHDT, CDR2 FYEKMQ (reference sequence). J was trimmed by 3 bases and V by 5 bases; bases with no gene match: 3. This CDR3 comprises 13 residues. Written as DNA, the CDR3 is TGTGCCAGCAGCACGGGACTAGGCTACGAGCAGTACTTC. Protein sequence: CASSTGLGYEQYF.

The rearrangement links TRBV27 to TRBJ1-1; D ambiguous. Trimming cost V 3 bases and J 1 base, with 9 bases left between them. The CDR3 is 14 residues long. The germline V gene has CDR1 MNHEY and CDR2 SMNVEV (reference sequence). CDR3 loop: CASSLSMANTEAFF. The CDR3 nucleotides read TGTGCCAGCAGTTTGTCCATGGCGAACACTGAAGCTTTCTTT.

This clone was counted a few times. This CDR3 is also generated by other DNA sequences in the sample. V gene TRBV29-1 combines with J gene TRBJ1-2; TRBD1 is a possible D gene (5 bases). V lost 3 bases, J lost 7 bases, and 9 bases lay in between. The V gene's germline CDR1 is SQVTM and CDR2 ANQGSEA. The CDR3 loop spans 11 amino acids. The CDR3 spells CSVEGRVGYTF. DNA for the CDR3: TGCAGCGTTGAGGGCAGGGTTGGCTACACCTTC.

This clone was observed a few times. V gene TRBV27 combines with J gene TRBJ2-2; D remains ambiguous. The germline V gene has CDR1 MNHEY and CDR2 SMNVEV (reference sequence). V was clipped by 8 bases and J by 4 bases, with 11 bases between them. This CDR3 spans 13 amino acids. As DNA, the CDR3 is TGTGCCAGCGCGAATTCGTTCACCGGGGAGCTGTTTTTT. Amino acid sequence: CASANSFTGELFF.

This sequence joins TRBV13 and TRBJ2-5, with 8 bases aligning to TRBD1. The J segment lost 5 bases and the V segment lost 4 bases, leaving 9 bases of the junction unmatched. Germline V gene sequence: CDR1 PRHDT, CDR2 FYEKMQ (reference sequence). The CDR3 runs to 15 residues. CDR3: CASSSQGAHRETQYF. The DNA of the CDR3 is TGTGCCAGCAGCTCCCAGGGGGCGCATAGGGAGACCCAGTACTTC.

This clone was seen only a few times. CDR3 amino acids: CASGLGQGIQQFF. In DNA, the CDR3 is TGTGCTAGTGGTTTGGGTCAGGGGATACAGCAGTTCTTC. The chain links TRBV12-5 to TRBJ2-1; TRBD1 might be the D (6 bases). Germline V gene sequence: CDR1 LGHNT, CDR2 FRNRAP. CDR3 length: 13 amino acids. V was clipped by 1 base and J by 11 bases, with 12 bases between them.

This clone was seen a few times. This chain joins TRBV2 and TRBJ2-1; TRBD2 matches 7 bases. The junction had 10 bases not matched to a gene; V was cut back by 5 bases and J by 0 bases. CDR3 size: 17 residues. The germline gives CDR1 SNHLY, CDR2 FYNNEI. The CDR3: CASSWGRAPLSYNEQFF. CDR3 DNA sequence: TGTGCCAGCAGTTGGGGGAGGGCCCCCCTCTCCTACAATGAGCAGTTCTTC.

The rearrangement uses TRBV7-6 and TRBJ1-1; D possibly corresponds to TRBD1 (5 bases). CDR1 and CDR2 from the germline V gene are SGHVS and FNYEAQ. The germline V and J ends were trimmed by 5 bases and 2 bases, with 15 bases remaining between them. The length of the CDR3 is 15 residues. In DNA, the CDR3 is TGTGCCAGCAGCCTCGCCAGGGACGGTAACACTGAAGCTTTCTTT. As protein: CASSLARDGNTEAFF. Looking up the rest from reference TRBV7-6 and TRBJ1-1 gives the full variable domain: GAGVSQSPRYKVTKRGQDVALRCDPISGHVSLYWYRQALGQGPEFLTYFNYEAQQDKSGLPNDRFSAERPEGSISTLTIQRTEQRDSAMYRCASSLARDGNTEAFFGQGTRLTVV.